This TCR beta chain was recovered during a study of blood T cell repertoires in COVID-19. Study at large: COVID-19 samples collected from the United States, Italy and Spain covered acute and convalescent phases. T cells, B-cell-depleted T cells, or PBMCs supplied cDNA or gDNA.

As handled by the study authors: Estimated nucleated cell counts came from reference gene primer amplification. Repertoires were generated with immunoSEQ multiplex PCR, while TCRdb's copy carries only in-frame clones and drops some. For V, J and clone size, that table is used; D and trimming come from the DNA. Among 200,000 to 250,000 clones listed, around 88% were seen once. V was clipped by 3 bases and J by 0 bases; unmatched bases: 5. This CDR3 is built from 18 residues. Per the germline V gene, CDR1 is LGHDT and CDR2 is YNNKEL (reference sequence). The chain is built from TRBV3-1 (or the pseudogene TRBV3-2) and TRBJ2-3; TRBD2 matches 14 bases. The clonotype comes from a woman aged 25-40 years with COVID-19, enrolled during active disease. The sample was peripheral blood. The CDR3 DNA reads as TGTGCCAGCAGCCACGGGACTAGCGGGAGCCTCAGCACAGATACGCAGTATTTT. Protein sequence: CASSHGTSGSLSTDTQYF.